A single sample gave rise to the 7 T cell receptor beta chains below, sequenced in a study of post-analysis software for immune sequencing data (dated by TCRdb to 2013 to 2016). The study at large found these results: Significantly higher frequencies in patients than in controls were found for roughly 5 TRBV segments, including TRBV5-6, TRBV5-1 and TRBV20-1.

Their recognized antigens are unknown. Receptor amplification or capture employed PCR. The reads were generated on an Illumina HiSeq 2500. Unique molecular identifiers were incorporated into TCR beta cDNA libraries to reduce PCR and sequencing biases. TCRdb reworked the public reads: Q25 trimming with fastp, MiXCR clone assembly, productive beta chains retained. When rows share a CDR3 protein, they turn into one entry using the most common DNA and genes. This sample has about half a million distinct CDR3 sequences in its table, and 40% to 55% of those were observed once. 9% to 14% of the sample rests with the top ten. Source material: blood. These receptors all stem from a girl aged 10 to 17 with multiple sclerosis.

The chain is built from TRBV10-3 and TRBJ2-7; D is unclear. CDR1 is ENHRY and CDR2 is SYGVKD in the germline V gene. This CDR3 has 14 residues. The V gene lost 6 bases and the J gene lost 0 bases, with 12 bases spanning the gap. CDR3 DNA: TGTGCCATCAGCTCACCGCGGACCTCCTACGAGCAGTACTTC. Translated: CAISSPRTSYEQYF.

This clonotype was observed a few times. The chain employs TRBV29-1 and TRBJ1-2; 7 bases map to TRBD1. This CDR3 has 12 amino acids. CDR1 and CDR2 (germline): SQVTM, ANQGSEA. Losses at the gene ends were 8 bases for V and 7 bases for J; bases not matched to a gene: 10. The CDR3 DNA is TGCAGCACCGCGGCCCAGGGGGGTGGCTACACCTTC. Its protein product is CSTAAQGGGYTF.

CDR3 sequence: CASSFGETTDTQYF. CDR3 nucleotide sequence: TGTGCCAGCAGCTTTGGGGAGACGACAGATACGCAGTATTTT. The genes are TRBV7-3 and TRBJ2-3; possible D gene TRBD2, 5 bases. Germline CDR1 is SGHTA and CDR2 is FQGTGA. The CDR3 is 14 residues long. The germline V and J ends were trimmed by 3 bases and 3 bases, with 10 bases remaining between them.

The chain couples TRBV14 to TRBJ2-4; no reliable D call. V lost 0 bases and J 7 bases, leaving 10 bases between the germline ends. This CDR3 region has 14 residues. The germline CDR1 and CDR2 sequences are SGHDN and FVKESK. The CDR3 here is CASSQDFDQNIQYF. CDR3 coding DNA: TGTGCCAGCAGCCAAGACTTCGATCAGAACATTCAGTACTTC. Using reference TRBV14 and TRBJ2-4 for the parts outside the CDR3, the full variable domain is EAGVTQFPSHSVIEKGQTVTLRCDPISGHDNLYWYRRVMGKEIKFLLHFVKESKQDESGMPNNRFLAERTGGTYSTLKVQPAELEDSGVYFCASSQDFDQNIQYFGAGTRLSVL.

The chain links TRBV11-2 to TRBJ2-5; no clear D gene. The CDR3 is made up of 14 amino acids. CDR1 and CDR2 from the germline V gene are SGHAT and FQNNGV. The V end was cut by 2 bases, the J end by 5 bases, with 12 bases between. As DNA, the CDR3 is TGTGCCAGCAGCTTAAGGCTGGTCCGGGAGACCCAGTACTTC. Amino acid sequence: CASSLRLVRETQYF. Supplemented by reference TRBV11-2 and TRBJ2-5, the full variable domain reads EAGVAQSPRYKIIEKRQSVAFWCNPISGHATLYWYQQILGQGPKLLIQFQNNGVVDDSQLPKDRFSAERLKGVDSTLKIQPAKLEDSAVYLCASSLRLVRETQYFGPGTRLLVL.

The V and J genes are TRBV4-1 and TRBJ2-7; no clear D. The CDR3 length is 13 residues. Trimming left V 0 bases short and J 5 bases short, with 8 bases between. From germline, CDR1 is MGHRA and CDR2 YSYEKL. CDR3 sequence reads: CASSQEIRDEQYF. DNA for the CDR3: TGCGCCAGCAGCCAAGAGATCCGGGACGAGCAGTACTTC.

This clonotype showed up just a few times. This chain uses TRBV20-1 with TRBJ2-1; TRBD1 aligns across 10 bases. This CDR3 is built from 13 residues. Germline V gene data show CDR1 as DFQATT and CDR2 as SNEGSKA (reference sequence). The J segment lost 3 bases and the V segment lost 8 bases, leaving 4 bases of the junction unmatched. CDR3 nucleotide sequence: TGCAGTATGGGACAGGGGAACTACAATGAGCAGTTCTTC. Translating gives CSMGQGNYNEQFF.